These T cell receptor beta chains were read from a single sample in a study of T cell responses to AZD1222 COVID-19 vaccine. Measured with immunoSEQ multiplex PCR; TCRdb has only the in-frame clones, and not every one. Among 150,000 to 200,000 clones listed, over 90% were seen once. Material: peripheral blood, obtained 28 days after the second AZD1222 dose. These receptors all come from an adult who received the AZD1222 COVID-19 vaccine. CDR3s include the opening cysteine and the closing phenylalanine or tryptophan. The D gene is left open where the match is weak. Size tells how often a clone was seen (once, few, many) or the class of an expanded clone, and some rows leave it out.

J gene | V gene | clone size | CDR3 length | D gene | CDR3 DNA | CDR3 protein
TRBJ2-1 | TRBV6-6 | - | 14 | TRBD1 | TGTGCCAGCAGGAGACAGGGGGCTGAGGGTGAGCAGTTCTTC | CASRRQGAEGEQFF
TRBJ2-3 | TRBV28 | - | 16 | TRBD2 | TGTGCCAGCAGTCACGGACTAGCGGGAGGGTTTGATACGCAGTATTTT | CASSHGLAGGFDTQYF
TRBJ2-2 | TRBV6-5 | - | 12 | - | TGTGCCAGCATTGGGGTCTCCGGGGAGCTGTTTTTT | CASIGVSGELFF
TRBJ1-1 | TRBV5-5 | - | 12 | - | TGTGCCAGCACTCGGCCGGCCACCGGGTCTTTCTTT | CASTRPATGSFF
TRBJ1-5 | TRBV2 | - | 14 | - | TGTGCCAGCAGTGAAATAACAGAAAATCAGCCCCAGCATTTT | CASSEITENQPQHF
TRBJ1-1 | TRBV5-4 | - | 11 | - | TGTGCCAGCAGCTTCGGGGCCGAAGCTTTCTTT | CASSFGAEAFF
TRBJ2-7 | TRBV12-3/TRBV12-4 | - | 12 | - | TGTGCCAGCAGTTTAGGGTCCTACGAGCAGTACTTC | CASSLGSYEQYF
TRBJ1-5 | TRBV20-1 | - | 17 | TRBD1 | TGCAGTGCTAGTCACCTCCTGACAGGGATGGTCAATCAGCCCCAGCATTTT | CSASHLLTGMVNQPQHF
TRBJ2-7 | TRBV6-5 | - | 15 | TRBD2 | TGTGCCAGCAGCCGGACTAGCGGGAGGCCGGGGGAGCAGTACTTC | CASSRTSGRPGEQYF
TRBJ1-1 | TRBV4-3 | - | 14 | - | TGCGCCAGCAGCCAAGTTATCAGGGGCACTGAAGCTTTCTTT | CASSQVIRGTEAFF
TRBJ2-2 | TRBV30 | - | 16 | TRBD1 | TGTGCCTGGCTCTCTCGGGACAGGGCATCCACCGGGGAGCTGTTTTTT | CAWLSRDRASTGELFF
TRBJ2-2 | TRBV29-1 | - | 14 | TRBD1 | TGCAGCGCTAGGACAGGGAGGAACACCGGGGAGCTGTTTTTT | CSARTGRNTGELFF
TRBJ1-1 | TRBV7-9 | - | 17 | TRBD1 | TGTGCCAGCAGCTTAGTGGGGACAGGGGTGACGAACACTGAAGCTTTCTTT | CASSLVGTGVTNTEAFF
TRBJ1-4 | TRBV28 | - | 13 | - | TGTGCCAGCTCGGCGGCATCTAATGAAAAACTGTTTTTT | CASSAASNEKLFF
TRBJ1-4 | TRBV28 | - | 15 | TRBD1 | TGTGCCAGCAGTGAGGGACAGGGGGCTTATGAAAAACTGTTTTTT | CASSEGQGAYEKLFF
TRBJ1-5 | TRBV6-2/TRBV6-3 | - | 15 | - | TGTGCCAGCAGTTACAGCAGGGGTGGCAATCAGCCCCAGCATTTT | CASSYSRGGNQPQHF
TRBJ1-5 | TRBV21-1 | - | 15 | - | TGTGCCAGCAGCAAACAAAGGGACAGCAATCAGCCCCAGCATTTT | CASSKQRDSNQPQHF
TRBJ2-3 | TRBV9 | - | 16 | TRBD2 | TGTGCCAGCAGCGTAGCTAGTAGCGGGAGATGGGATACGCAGTATTTT | CASSVASSGRWDTQYF
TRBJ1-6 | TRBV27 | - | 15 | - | TGTGCCAGCAGTTTATCAGGCTCCTATAATTCACCCCTCCACTTT | CASSLSGSYNSPLHF
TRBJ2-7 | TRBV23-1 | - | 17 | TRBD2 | TGCGCCAGCAGGCGGGGAGCGGGAGGATACCTCCTCTACGAGCAGTACTTC | CASRRGAGGYLLYEQYF
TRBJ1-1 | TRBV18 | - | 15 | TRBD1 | TGTGCCAGCTCACCACCAGGGGGCGCCTCGACTGAAGCTTTCTTT | CASSPPGGASTEAFF
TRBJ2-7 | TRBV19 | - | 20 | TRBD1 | TGTGCCAGTAGTAGAATCCCCCGGGACAGGGGTCGTACCTCACCCTACGAGCAGTACTTC | CASSRIPRDRGRTSPYEQYF
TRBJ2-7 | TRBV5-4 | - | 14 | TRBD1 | TGTGCCAGCCAACTTGGACAGGGACCCTACGAGCAGTACTTC | CASQLGQGPYEQYF
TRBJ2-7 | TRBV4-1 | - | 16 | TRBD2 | TGCGCCAGCAGCCTCAGTCAACTAGCGGATAGGGGGGAGCAGTACTTC | CASSLSQLADRGEQYF
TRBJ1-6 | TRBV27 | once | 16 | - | TGTGCCAGCAGTACCCCTTTAAACGCAGGGGCCACCTTCCTCCACTTT | CASSTPLNAGATFLHF
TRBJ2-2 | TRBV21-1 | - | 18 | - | TGTGCCAGACCCGGTGAGGGTGGGTGCTTGTGGAACACCGGGGAGCTGTTTTTT | CARPGEGGCLWNTGELFF
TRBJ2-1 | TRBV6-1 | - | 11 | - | TGTGCCAGCAGCTCCATGAATGAGCAGTTCTTC | CASSSMNEQFF